Below, 6 T cell receptor beta chains from the same sample are listed, as sequenced in a study of blood T cell repertoires in COVID-19. The method was immunoSEQ multiplex PCR; TCRdb's version includes in-frame clones alone and lacks a portion of them. The profile shows more than 250,000 clones, around four fifths of them singletons. Sample: peripheral blood. All receptors derive from a man aged 55 to 70 who had recovered from COVID-19.

V gene TRBV7-2 combines with J gene TRBJ1-5, with no clear D. The V gene's germline CDR1 is SGHTA and CDR2 FQGNSA. The V end lost 3 bases, the J end lost 0 bases, and 15 bases lay between the germline ends. This CDR3 comprises 17 residues. The CDR3 DNA reads TGTGCCAGCAGCTTTGGGAGGGAGGTGAATAGCAATCAGCCCCAGCATTTT. It codes for CASSFGREVNSNQPQHF.

The V and J genes are TRBV28 and TRBJ2-7; the match to TRBD2 covers 10 bases. The CDR3 consists of 15 residues. CDR1 and CDR2 (germline): MDHEN, SYDVKM. J was trimmed by 0 bases and V by 5 bases; bases with no gene match: 4. CDR3 protein: CASSNIAGGSYEQYF. The CDR3, as DNA: TGTGCCAGCAGTAACATAGCGGGGGGCTCCTACGAGCAGTACTTC.

This clone came up a few times. This chain uses TRBV7-3 with TRBJ1-6; D unresolved. The CDR3 extends over 13 amino acids. Per germline, CDR1 SGHTA and CDR2 FQGTGA. Trimming took off 1 base at V and 7 bases at J, with 5 bases between the two ends. The CDR3 loop reads CASSLNRNSPLHF. The DNA of the CDR3 is TGTGCCAGCAGCTTAAATCGGAATTCACCCCTCCACTTT.

The rearrangement uses TRBV4-2 and TRBJ2-1; 9 positions match TRBD2. The CDR3 is 16 residues long. V lost 4 bases to trimming and J lost 9 bases; unmatched junction nucleotides: 13. Germline CDR1 reads LGHNA; CDR2 reads YNFKEQ. This CDR3 is CASSPQLRGGRAEQFF. The CDR3 nucleotides read TGTGCCAGCAGCCCTCAATTGCGGGGGGGCCGGGCTGAGCAGTTCTTC.

This clone occurred a few times. The rearrangement links TRBV29-1 to TRBJ2-7; 9 nucleotides match TRBD1. Per the germline V gene, CDR1 is SQVTM and CDR2 is ANQGSEA. Trimming cost V 6 bases and J 1 base; bases outside gene matches: 10. The CDR3 is made up of 15 amino acids. The CDR3 is CSVEALGQGSYEQYF. In DNA, the CDR3 is TGCAGCGTCGAGGCGTTGGGACAGGGATCCTACGAGCAGTACTTC.

The rearrangement joins TRBV6-5 to TRBJ2-7, with 12 bases aligning to TRBD2. The CDR3 runs 15 residues. Germline V gene sequence: CDR1 MNHEY, CDR2 SVGAGI. V was pared by 5 bases and J by 6 bases, with 8 bases of the junction left unmatched. In DNA form, the CDR3 reads TGTGCCAGCAGTACACTAGCGGGGGGCCCCCGCGAGCAGTACTTC. Amino acids: CASSTLAGGPREQYF.